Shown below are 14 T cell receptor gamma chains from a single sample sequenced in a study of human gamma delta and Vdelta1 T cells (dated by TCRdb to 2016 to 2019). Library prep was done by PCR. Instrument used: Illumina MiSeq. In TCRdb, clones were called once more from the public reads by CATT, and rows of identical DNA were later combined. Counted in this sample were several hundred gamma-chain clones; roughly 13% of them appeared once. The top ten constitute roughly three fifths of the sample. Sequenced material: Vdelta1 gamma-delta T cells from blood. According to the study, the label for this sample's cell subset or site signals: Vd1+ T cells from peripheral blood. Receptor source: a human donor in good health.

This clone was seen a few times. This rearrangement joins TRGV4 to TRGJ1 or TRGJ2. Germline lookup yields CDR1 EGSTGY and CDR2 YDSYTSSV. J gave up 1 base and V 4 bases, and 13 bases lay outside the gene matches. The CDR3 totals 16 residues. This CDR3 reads CATWDGPGRNYYKKLF. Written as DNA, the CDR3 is TGTGCCACCTGGGACGGGCCGGGGAGAAATTATTATAAGAAACTCTTT.

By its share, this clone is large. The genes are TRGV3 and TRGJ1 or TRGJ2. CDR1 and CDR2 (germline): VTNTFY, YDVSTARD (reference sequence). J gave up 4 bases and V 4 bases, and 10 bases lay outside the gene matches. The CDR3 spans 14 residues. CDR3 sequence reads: CATWEPWGYYKKLF. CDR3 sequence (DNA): TGTGCCACCTGGGAACCCTGGGGATATTATAAGAAACTCTTT.

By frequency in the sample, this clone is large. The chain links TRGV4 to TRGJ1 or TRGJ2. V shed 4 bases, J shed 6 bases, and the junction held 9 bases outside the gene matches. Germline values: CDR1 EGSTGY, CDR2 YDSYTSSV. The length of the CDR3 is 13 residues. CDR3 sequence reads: CATWDGQGYKKLF. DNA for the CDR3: TGTGCCACCTGGGACGGGCAAGGTTATAAGAAACTCTTT.

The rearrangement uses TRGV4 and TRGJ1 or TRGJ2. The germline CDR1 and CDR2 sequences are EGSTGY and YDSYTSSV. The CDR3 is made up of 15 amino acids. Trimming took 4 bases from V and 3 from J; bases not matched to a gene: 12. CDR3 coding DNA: TGTGCCACCTGGGACGGGCCCTTGATTTATTATAAGAAACTCTTT. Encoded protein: CATWDGPLIYYKKLF.

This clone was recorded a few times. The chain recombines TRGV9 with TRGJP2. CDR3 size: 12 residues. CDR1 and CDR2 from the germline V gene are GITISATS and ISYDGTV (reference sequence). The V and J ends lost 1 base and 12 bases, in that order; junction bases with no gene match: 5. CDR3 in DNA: TGTGCCTTGTGGGAGGTCATTCGGATCAAGACGTTT. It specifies CALWEVIRIKTF.

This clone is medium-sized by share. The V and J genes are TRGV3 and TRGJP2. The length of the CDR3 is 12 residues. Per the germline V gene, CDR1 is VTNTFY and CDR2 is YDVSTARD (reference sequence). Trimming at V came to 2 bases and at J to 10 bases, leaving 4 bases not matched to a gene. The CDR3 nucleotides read TGTGCCACCTGGGACAACGTTTGGATCAAGACGTTT. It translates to CATWDNVWIKTF.

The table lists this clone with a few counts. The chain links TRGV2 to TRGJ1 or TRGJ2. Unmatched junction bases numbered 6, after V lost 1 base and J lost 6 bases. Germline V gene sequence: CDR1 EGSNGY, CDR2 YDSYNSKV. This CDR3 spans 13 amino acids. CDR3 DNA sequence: TGTGCCACCTGGGACGGCCTTTGTTATAAGAAACTCTTT. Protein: CATWDGLCYKKLF.

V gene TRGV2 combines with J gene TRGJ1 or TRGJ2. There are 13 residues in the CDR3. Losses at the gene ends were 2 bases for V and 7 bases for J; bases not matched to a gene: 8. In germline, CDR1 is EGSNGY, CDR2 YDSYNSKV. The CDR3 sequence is CATWDAPSYKKLF. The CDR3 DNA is TGTGCCACCTGGGACGCCCCGTCCTATAAGAAACTCTTT.

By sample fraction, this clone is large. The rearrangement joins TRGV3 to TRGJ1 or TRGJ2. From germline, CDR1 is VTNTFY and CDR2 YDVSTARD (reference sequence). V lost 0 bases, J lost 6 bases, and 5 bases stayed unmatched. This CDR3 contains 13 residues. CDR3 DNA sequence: TGTGCCACCTGGGACAGGCGGGGTTATAAGAAACTCTTT. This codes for CATWDRRGYKKLF.

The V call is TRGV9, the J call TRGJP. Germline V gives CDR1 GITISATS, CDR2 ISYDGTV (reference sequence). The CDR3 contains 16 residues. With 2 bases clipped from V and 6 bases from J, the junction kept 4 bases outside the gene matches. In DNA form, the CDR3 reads TGTGCCTTGTGGGAGGCGCGAGAGTTGGGCAAAAAAATCAAGGTATTT. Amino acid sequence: CALWEARELGKKIKVF.

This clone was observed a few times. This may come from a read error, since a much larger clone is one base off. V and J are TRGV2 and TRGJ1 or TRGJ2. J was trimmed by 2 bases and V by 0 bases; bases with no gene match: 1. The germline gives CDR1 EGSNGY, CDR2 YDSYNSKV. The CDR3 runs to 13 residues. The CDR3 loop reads CATWDGHYYKKLF. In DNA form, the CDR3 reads TGTGCCACCTGGGACGGGCATTATTATAAGAAACTCTTT.

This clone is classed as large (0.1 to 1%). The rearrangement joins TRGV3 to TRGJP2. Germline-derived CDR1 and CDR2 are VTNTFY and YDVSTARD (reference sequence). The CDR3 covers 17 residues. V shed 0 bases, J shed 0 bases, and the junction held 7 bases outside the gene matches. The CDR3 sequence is CATWDRRVYSSDWIKTF. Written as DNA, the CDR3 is TGTGCCACCTGGGACAGGCGGGTATATAGTAGTGATTGGATCAAGACGTTT.

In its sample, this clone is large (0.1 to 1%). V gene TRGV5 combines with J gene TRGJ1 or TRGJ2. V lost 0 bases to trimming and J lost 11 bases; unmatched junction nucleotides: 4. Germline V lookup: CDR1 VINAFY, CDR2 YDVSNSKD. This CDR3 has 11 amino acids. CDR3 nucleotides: TGTGCCACCTGGGACAGGCCAGAGAAACTCTTT. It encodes CATWDRPEKLF.

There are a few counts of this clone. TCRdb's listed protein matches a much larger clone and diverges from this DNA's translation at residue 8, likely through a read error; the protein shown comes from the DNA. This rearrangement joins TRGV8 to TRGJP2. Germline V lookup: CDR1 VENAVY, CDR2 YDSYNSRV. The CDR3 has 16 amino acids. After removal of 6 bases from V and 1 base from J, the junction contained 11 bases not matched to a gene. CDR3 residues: CATWITGCSSDWIKTF. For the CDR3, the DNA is TGTGCCACCTGGATTACCGGGTGTAGTAGTGATTGGATCAAGACGTTT.